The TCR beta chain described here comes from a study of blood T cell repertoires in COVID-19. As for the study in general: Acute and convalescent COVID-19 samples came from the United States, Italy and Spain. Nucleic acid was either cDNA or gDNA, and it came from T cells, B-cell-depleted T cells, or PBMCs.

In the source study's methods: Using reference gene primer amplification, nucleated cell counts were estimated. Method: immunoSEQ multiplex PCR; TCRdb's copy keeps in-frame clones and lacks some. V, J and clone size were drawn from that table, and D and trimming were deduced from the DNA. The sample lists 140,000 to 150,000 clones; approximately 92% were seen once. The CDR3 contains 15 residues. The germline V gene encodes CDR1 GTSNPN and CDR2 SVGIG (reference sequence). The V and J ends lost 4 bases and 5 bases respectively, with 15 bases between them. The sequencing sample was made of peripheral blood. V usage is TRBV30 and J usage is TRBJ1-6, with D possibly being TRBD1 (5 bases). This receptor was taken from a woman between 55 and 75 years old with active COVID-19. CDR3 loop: CAWTKPGLDNSPLHF. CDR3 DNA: TGTGCCTGGACGAAACCGGGACTAGATAATTCACCCCTCCACTTT.